The sequence of this T cell receptor beta chain was determined in a study of a mutant IDH1 vaccine in newly diagnosed glioma. Study summary: Of treated patients, approximately 60% were men and 37.5% women, averaging about 40 years. Most patients had radiochemotherapy with temozolomide before enrollment; others had one alone. The study, taken as a whole, reports: Of the patients, 93.3% had vaccine-induced immune responses.

In the case of this clone: Its antigen is not identified.

TCRdb's copy holds only in-frame clones and misses some; the assay was immunoSEQ multiplex PCR. Seen here are tens of thousands of clones, approximately 84% observed once, and the top ten hold about 8.2%. Time point described: week 11, during vaccination. It was 300 ug of mutant IDH1 20-mer peptide that made up each vaccine dose, given with topical imiquimod. Diagnosis in the donors showed new WHO grade 3 or 4 astrocytomas that were IDH1-mutant and ATRX-lost. This CDR3 contains 14 residues. Trimming shortened V by 1 base and J by 4 bases, and 11 bases separated the two germline ends. CDR1 MGHRA and CDR2 YSYEKL come from the germline V gene.

This sequence originates from a woman aged 45-65 years with glioma. V and J are TRBV4-1 and TRBJ2-7, with D possibly matching TRBD1 (5 bases). The sample consisted of PBMCs, taken from a glioma patient whose treatment included an IDH1 peptide vaccine. CDR3 nucleotides: TGCGCCAGCAGCCAAGGGCAGGGTTCGTACGAGCAGTACTTC. Protein product: CASSQGQGSYEQYF.